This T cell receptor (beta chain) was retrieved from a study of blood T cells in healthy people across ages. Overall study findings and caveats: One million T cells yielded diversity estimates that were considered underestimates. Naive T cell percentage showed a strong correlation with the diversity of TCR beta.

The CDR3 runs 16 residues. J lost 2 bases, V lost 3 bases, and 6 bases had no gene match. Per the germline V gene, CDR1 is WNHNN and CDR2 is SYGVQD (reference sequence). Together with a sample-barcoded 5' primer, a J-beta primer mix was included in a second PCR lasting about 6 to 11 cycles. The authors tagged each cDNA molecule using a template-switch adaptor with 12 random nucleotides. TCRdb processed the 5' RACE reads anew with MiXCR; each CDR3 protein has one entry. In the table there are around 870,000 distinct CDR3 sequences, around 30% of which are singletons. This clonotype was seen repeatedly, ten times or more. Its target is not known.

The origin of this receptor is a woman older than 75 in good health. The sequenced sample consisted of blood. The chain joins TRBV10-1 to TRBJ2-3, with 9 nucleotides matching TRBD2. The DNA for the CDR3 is TGCGCCAGCAGTGATATTAGCGGGGGAGACACAGATACGCAGTATTTT. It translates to CASSDISGGDTDTQYF.